This T cell receptor beta chain was sequenced for a study of T cell responses to AZD1222 COVID-19 vaccine. The CDR3 has 14 amino acids. The germline V gene has CDR1 SGDLS and CDR2 YYNGEE. The V and J ends lost 3 bases and 5 bases respectively, with 12 bases between them. The repertoire was sequenced with immunoSEQ multiplex PCR; TCRdb's copy has only in-frame clones and lacks some. The repertoire has fewer than 150,000 clones, 88% of them found once; the top ten carry roughly 6.1%. Details on this clone: No antigen is known for it.

Points from the study as a whole: Reports indicate that nearly half of spike-specific TCRs are directed at unmutated variant regions.

The origin of this receptor is an adult who received the AZD1222 COVID-19 vaccine. The input for sequencing was peripheral blood, taken 28 days after the second AZD1222 dose. V and J are TRBV9 and TRBJ1-5; D possibly corresponds to TRBD1 (5 bases). This chain's CDR3 is CASSGGEWDQPQHF. Here the CDR3 DNA reads TGTGCCAGCAGCGGGGGGGAATGGGATCAGCCCCAGCATTTT.